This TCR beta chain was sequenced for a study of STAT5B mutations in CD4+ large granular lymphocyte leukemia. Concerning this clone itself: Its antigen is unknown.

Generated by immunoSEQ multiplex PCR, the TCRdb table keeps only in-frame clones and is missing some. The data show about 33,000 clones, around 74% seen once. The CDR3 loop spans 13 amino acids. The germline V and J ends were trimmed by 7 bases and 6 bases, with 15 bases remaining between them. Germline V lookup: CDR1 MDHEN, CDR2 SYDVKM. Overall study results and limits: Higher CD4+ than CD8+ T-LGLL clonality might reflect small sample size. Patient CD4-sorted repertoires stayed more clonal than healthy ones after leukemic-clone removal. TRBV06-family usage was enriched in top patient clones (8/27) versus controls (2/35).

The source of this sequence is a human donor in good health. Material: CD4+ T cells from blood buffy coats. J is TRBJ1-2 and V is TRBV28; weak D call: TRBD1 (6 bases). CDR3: CASTENRAHGYTF. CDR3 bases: TGTGCCAGCACCGAAAACAGGGCCCATGGCTACACCTTC.